Following are 28 T cell receptor beta chains from one sample sequenced in a study of T-cell memory formation after mild COVID-19. One entry per CDR3 protein, called by TCRdb with MiXCR from the 5' RACE reads. In the table there are over 500,000 distinct CDR3 sequences, approximately 15% of which are singletons. Sequencing used PBMCs or a T cell subset sorted from them (not recorded which). The origin of the receptors is an adult woman who had mild COVID-19 (a few samples of this study predate the infection). Cell type and time point are not known.

This clonotype was observed a few times. This sequence joins TRBV6-1 and TRBJ1-1; 8 bases map to TRBD1. Trimming removed 2 bases from V and 3 bases from J; junction bases left unmatched: 2. Germline V gives CDR1 MNHNS, CDR2 SASEGT. The CDR3 has 14 amino acids. The CDR3 region has the DNA TGTGCCAGCAGTGAACCAGGGGGCTACACTGAAGCTTTCTTT. Amino acid sequence: CASSEPGGYTEAFF.

The chain combines TRBV5-4 with TRBJ2-7; no firm D call. Trimming shortened V by 4 bases and J by 4 bases, and 6 bases separated the two germline ends. Germline V gene sequence: CDR1 SGHNT, CDR2 YYREEE (reference sequence). This CDR3 spans 11 amino acids. The CDR3 nucleotides read TGTGCCAGCAGCGATCAGTACGAGCAGTACTTC. It is translated as CASSDQYEQYF. Drawing the rest from reference TRBV5-4 and TRBJ2-7, the complete variable domain is ETGVTQSPTHLIKTRGQQVTLRCSSQSGHNTVSWYQQALGQGPQFIFQYYREEENGRGNFPPRFSGLQFPNYSSELNVNALELDDSALYLCASSDQYEQYFGPGTRLTVT.

This clonotype was detected a few times. The chain combines TRBV6-5 with TRBJ2-7; possibly TRBD1 for D (5 bases). The V end was cut by 2 bases, the J end by 1 base, with 9 bases between. There are 14 residues in the CDR3. CDR1 and CDR2 (germline): MNHEY, SVGAGI. In DNA form, the CDR3 reads TGTGCCAGCAGTTACGGGGCAGTTTCCTACGAGCAGTACTTC. This sequence encodes CASSYGAVSYEQYF.

The chain combines TRBV7-9 with TRBJ2-7, with 14 bases that match TRBD2. Unmatched junction bases numbered 8, after V lost 5 bases and J lost 2 bases. This CDR3 is 17 amino acids long. The V gene's germline CDR1 is SEHNR and CDR2 FQNEAQ (reference sequence). The CDR3 DNA follows: TGTGCCAGCAGCCCGACTAGCGGGAGGGCCAACACCTACGAGCAGTACTTC. Amino acid sequence: CASSPTSGRANTYEQYF.

The chain carries TRBV19 and TRBJ2-6; D unresolved. Germline-derived CDR1 and CDR2 are LNHDA and SQIVND (reference sequence). This CDR3 region has 14 residues. V dropped 5 bases and J dropped 0 bases, with 5 bases sitting between them. In nucleotides, the CDR3 is TGTGCCAGTAGTTTTTCCTCTGGGGCCAACGTCCTGACTTTC. As protein: CASSFSSGANVLTF. Combining the CDR3 with reference TRBV19 and TRBJ2-6 gives the whole variable domain DGGITQSPKYLFRKEGQNVTLSCEQNLNHDAMYWYRQDPGQGLRLIYYSQIVNDFQKGDIAEGYSVSREKKESFPLTVTSAQKNPTAFYLCASSFSSGANVLTFGAGSRLTVL.

The genes are TRBV9 and TRBJ2-7; 8 bases agree with TRBD1. The CDR3 totals 18 residues. J lost 3 bases, V lost 0 bases, and 14 bases had no gene match. Germline CDR1 is SGDLS and CDR2 is YYNGEE. The chain's CDR3 is CASSVATGGTGILYEQYF. CDR3 DNA: TGTGCCAGCAGCGTAGCTACAGGGGGTACAGGGATTCTCTACGAGCAGTACTTC.

This clonotype was detected many times. The chain combines TRBV12-3 or TRBV12-4 with TRBJ1-1; the D is unclear. V lost 4 bases to trimming and J lost 5 bases, with 8 bases between them. The CDR3 runs 12 residues. The CDR3 loop reads CASSSLRTEAFF. The DNA for the CDR3 is TGTGCCAGCAGTTCCCTTAGGACTGAAGCTTTCTTT.

The rearrangement uses TRBV9 and TRBJ1-6; the D is unclear. The CDR3 sequence is 12 residues long. Looked up from germline, CDR1 is SGDLS and CDR2 is YYNGEE. V lost 0 bases and J lost 7, with 2 bases in between. The CDR3 spells CASSVGNSPLHF. The DNA for the CDR3 is TGTGCCAGCAGCGTAGGGAATTCACCCCTCCACTTT.

This clonotype appeared a few times. The V and J genes are TRBV5-6 and TRBJ2-5; maybe TRBD1 (5 bases). Trimming left V 0 bases short and J 4 bases short, with 13 bases between. The CDR3 runs 15 residues. Per the germline V gene, CDR1 is SGHDT and CDR2 is YYEEEE. CDR3 region: CASSLGLIGAETQYF. For the CDR3, the DNA is TGTGCCAGCAGCTTGGGACTGATAGGGGCAGAGACCCAGTACTTC.

The genes are TRBV7-9 and TRBJ2-7; 7 bases fit TRBD1. CDR1 is SEHNR, CDR2 FQNEAQ, per germline (reference sequence). The CDR3 is made up of 12 amino acids. V lost 5 bases to trimming and J lost 11 bases; unmatched junction nucleotides: 9. CDR3 residues: CASSADRVGEYF. CDR3 nucleotide sequence: TGTGCCAGCAGCGCCGACAGGGTTGGGGAGTACTTC.

V and J are TRBV27 and TRBJ2-4, with a weak D call TRBD2 (6 bases). This CDR3 spans 12 amino acids. Trimming pared 3 bases from V and 8 bases from J, leaving 8 bases between. Germline loops: CDR1 MNHEY, CDR2 SMNVEV (reference sequence). This CDR3 reads CASSLRGDIQYF. The DNA for the CDR3 is TGTGCCAGCAGTTTGCGGGGTGACATTCAGTACTTC.

The chain combines TRBV4-1 with TRBJ2-1, with 7 bases matching TRBD2. With 4 bases clipped from V and 5 bases from J, the junction kept 8 bases outside the gene matches. The CDR3 spans 15 residues. CDR1 is MGHRA, CDR2 YSYEKL, per germline. CDR3 coding DNA: TGCGCCAGCAGCCGCCCCGGGACTACCAACAATGAGCAGTTCTTC. Translated: CASSRPGTTNNEQFF.

This clonotype was observed at least ten times. V is TRBV10-3 and J is TRBJ1-5; TRBD1 is a possible D gene (5 bases). V was clipped by 2 bases and J by 6 bases, with 8 bases between them. Looked up from germline, CDR1 is ENHRY and CDR2 is SYGVKD. The CDR3 contains 13 residues. The CDR3 DNA reads TGTGCCATCAGTGAGAAGGGGCGTCAGCCCCAGCATTTT. Protein: CAISEKGRQPQHF.

The chain has TRBV6-5 and TRBJ1-1; D is unclear. Germline assignment: CDR1 MNHEY and CDR2 SVGAGI. The CDR3 totals 14 residues. Trimming shortened V by 6 bases and J by 1 base, and 12 bases separated the two germline ends. In DNA form, the CDR3 reads TGTGCCAGCAGGTCGAGGGTCGGGAACACTGAAGCTTTCTTT. Amino acids: CASRSRVGNTEAFF.

V gene TRBV19 combines with J gene TRBJ1-2; TRBD1 might be the D (6 bases). In germline, CDR1 is LNHDA, CDR2 SQIVND (reference sequence). The CDR3 has 14 residues. Trimming pared 6 bases from V and 5 bases from J, leaving 16 bases between. The DNA for the CDR3 is TGTGCCAGTAGCGTCGCAGGGGTAGGGTATGGCTACACCTTC. This translates into CASSVAGVGYGYTF. Full variable domain (outside the CDR3, taken from reference TRBV19 and TRBJ1-2): DGGITQSPKYLFRKEGQNVTLSCEQNLNHDAMYWYRQDPGQGLRLIYYSQIVNDFQKGDIAEGYSVSREKKESFPLTVTSAQKNPTAFYLCASSVAGVGYGYTFGSGTRLTVV.

CDR3 residues: CASSLRPVGGTDTQYF. As DNA, the CDR3 is TGTGCCAGCAGCCTCAGGCCGGTGGGGGGCACAGATACGCAGTATTTT. This chain uses TRBV7-6 with TRBJ2-3; D assignment may be TRBD1 or TRBD2 (5 bases each). This CDR3 has 16 amino acids. Germline values: CDR1 SGHVS, CDR2 FNYEAQ. The V end was cut by 5 bases, the J end by 1 base, with 16 bases between.

The CDR3: CSVGSVSSSYEQYF. The CDR3 bases are TGCAGCGTTGGATCTGTGTCAAGCTCCTACGAGCAGTACTTC. The chain recombines TRBV29-1 with TRBJ2-7; D remains unclear. The V gene lost 4 bases and the J gene lost 0 bases, with 13 bases spanning the gap. Germline V gene data show CDR1 as SQVTM and CDR2 as ANQGSEA. The CDR3 is made up of 14 amino acids.

The J gene is TRBJ1-5, the V gene TRBV30; D remains ambiguous. The CDR3 is 17 amino acids. Trimming left V 0 bases short and J 0 bases short, with 15 bases between. Germline V gene lookup returns CDR1 GTSNPN and CDR2 SVGIG (reference sequence). CDR3 DNA sequence: TGTGCCTGGAGTGTGGTTCGGTCTGACTATAGCAATCAGCCCCAGCATTTT. Protein product: CAWSVVRSDYSNQPQHF.

The rearrangement links TRBV5-1 to TRBJ2-3, with 13 positions matching TRBD2. CDR3 length: 18 residues. CDR1 and CDR2 from the germline V gene are SGHRS and YFSETQ. The trim removed 2 bases at V and 0 bases at J, leaving 6 bases unmatched. Here the CDR3 DNA reads TGCGCCAGCAGCTTCGGGACTAGCGGGGCCCCTAGCACAGATACGCAGTATTTT. It encodes CASSFGTSGAPSTDTQYF.

This clonotype was counted only a few times. V gene TRBV5-5 combines with J gene TRBJ2-2; 9 bases are shared with TRBD1. CDR3 size: 20 residues. The junction had 20 bases not matched to a gene; V was cut back by 3 bases and J by 5 bases. Germline-derived CDR1 and CDR2 are SGHKS and YYEKEE (reference sequence). The CDR3 is CASSSPHLVISGTGTGELFF. The CDR3, as DNA: TGTGCCAGCAGCTCCCCCCACCTTGTGATCTCCGGGACAGGGACCGGGGAGCTGTTTTTT.

This chain uses TRBV19 with TRBJ2-7; 13 bases align to TRBD2. Germline V gene sequence: CDR1 LNHDA, CDR2 SQIVND (reference sequence). The junction had 4 bases not matched to a gene; V was cut back by 4 bases and J by 7 bases. The CDR3 is 14 amino acids. The CDR3, as DNA: TGTGCCAGTAGTAAGGGACTAGCGGGATTAGAGCAGTACTTC. Translation gives CASSKGLAGLEQYF.

The chain joins TRBV29-1 to TRBJ2-3, with 12 bases that match TRBD2. CDR3 length: 16 amino acids. Germline CDR1 reads SQVTM; CDR2 reads ANQGSEA. With V trimmed by 1 base and J by 4 bases, 6 bases remained unmatched. The CDR3 is CSVEGETSGRSDTQYF. CDR3 nucleotides: TGCAGCGTTGAAGGGGAGACTAGCGGGAGATCAGATACGCAGTATTTT.

The V call is TRBV5-1, the J call TRBJ1-5, with a tentative D call TRBD1 (5 bases). V dropped 4 bases and J dropped 3 bases, with 17 bases sitting between them. Germline V lookup: CDR1 SGHRS, CDR2 YFSETQ. There are 16 residues in the CDR3. In DNA form, the CDR3 reads TGCGCCAGCAGCCCCGGGGACTTTAAAAACAATCAGCCCCAGCATTTT. Translation: CASSPGDFKNNQPQHF.

CDR3 in DNA: TGTGCCAGCAGTTTTGGAAGACTAGCTCCAGATACGCAGTATTTT. It translates to CASSFGRLAPDTQYF. This chain joins TRBV7-6 and TRBJ2-3, with 7 positions matching TRBD2. The CDR3 spans 15 residues. J gave up 4 bases and V 6 bases, and 10 bases lay outside the gene matches. From germline, CDR1 is SGHVS and CDR2 FNYEAQ.

The chain couples TRBV15 to TRBJ2-1; 7 bases are a match to TRBD2. The V gene end was trimmed by 3 bases and the J gene end by 0 bases; junction bases not matched to a gene: 5. Germline V gene data show CDR1 as LNHNV and CDR2 as YYDKDF (reference sequence). The CDR3 is 16 amino acids. The CDR3 loop reads CATSSSGLSSYNEQFF. DNA of the CDR3: TGTGCCACCAGCAGTAGCGGGCTAAGCTCCTACAATGAGCAGTTCTTC.

This clonotype came up many times. V gene TRBV4-3 combines with J gene TRBJ2-1; 11 positions agree with TRBD2. The CDR3 covers 14 residues. Germline lookup yields CDR1 LGHNA and CDR2 YSLEER. The ends lost 4 bases at V and 10 bases at J; junction bases unmatched: 6. The CDR3 loop reads CASSRTGLAAEQFF. CDR3 bases: TGCGCCAGCAGCCGAACGGGACTAGCGGCCGAGCAGTTCTTC.

This chain joins TRBV3-1 and TRBJ2-7, with a possible D match to TRBD2 (6 bases). The CDR3 covers 15 residues. CDR1 is LGHDT and CDR2 is YNNKEL in the germline V gene (reference sequence). V shed 2 bases and J shed 6 bases, with 17 bases lying between them. The CDR3 DNA is TGTGCCAGCAGCCAAACCGGGACTCAAGAGTTCGAGCAGTACTTC. This sequence encodes CASSQTGTQEFEQYF.

Only a few counts were recorded for this clonotype. The CDR3 DNA follows: TGTGCCAGCAGCTTAGTCCTAGTCAATGAGCAGTTCTTC. This sequence encodes CASSLVLVNEQFF. The chain employs TRBV11-2 and TRBJ2-1; D gene uncertain. Trimming removed 1 base from V and 6 bases from J, with 7 bases in between. CDR1 SGHAT and CDR2 FQNNGV come from the germline V gene. The CDR3 contains 13 residues.